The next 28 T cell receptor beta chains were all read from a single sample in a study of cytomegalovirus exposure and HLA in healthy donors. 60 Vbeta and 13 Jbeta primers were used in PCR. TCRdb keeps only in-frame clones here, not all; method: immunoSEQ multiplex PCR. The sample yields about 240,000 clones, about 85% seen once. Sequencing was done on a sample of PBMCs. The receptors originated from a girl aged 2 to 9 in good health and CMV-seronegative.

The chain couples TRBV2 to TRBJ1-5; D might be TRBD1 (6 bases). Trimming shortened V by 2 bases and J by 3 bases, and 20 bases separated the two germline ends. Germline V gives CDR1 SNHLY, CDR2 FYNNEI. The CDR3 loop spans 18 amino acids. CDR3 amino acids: CASSEFVGGPTFNQPQHF. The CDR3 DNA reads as TGTGCCAGCAGTGAATTTGTCGGGGGGCCGACTTTCAATCAGCCCCAGCATTTT.

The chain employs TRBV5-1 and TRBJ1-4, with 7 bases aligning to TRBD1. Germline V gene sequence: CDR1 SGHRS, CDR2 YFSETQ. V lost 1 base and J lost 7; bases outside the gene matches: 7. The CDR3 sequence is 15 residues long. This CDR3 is CASSLRGRVGEKLFF. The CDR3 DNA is TGCGCCAGCAGCTTGAGGGGGCGGGTTGGTGAAAAACTGTTTTTT.

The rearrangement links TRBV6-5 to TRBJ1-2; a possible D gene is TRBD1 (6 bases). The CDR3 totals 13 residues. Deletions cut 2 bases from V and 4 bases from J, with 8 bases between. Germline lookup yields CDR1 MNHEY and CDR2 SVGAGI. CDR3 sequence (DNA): TGTGCCAGCAGTTACACAGGGAGCTATGGCTACACCTTC. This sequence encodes CASSYTGSYGYTF.

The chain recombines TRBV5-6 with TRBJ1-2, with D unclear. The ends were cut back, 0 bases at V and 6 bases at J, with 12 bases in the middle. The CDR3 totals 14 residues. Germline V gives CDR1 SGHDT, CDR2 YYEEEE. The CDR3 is CASSLAGRTHGYTF. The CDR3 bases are TGTGCCAGCAGCTTGGCTGGGAGGACCCATGGCTACACCTTC. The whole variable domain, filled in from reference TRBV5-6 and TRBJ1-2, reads DAGVTQSPTHLIKTRGQQVTLRCSPKSGHDTVSWYQQALGQGPQFIFQYYEEEERQRGNFPDRFSGHQFPNYSSELNVNALLLGDSALYLCASSLAGRTHGYTFGSGTRLTVV.

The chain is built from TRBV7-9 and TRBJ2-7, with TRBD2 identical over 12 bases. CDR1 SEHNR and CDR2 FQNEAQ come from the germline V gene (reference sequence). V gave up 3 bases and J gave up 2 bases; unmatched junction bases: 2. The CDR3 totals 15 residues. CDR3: CASSFRTSGTYEQYF. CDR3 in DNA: TGTGCCAGCAGCTTCAGGACTAGCGGGACCTACGAGCAGTACTTC.

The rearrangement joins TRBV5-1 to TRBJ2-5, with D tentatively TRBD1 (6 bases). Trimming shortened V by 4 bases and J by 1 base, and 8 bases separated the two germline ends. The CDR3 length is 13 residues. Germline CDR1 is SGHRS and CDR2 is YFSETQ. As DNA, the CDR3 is TGCGCCAGCAGCGAGGACAGCCAAGAGACCCAGTACTTC. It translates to CASSEDSQETQYF.

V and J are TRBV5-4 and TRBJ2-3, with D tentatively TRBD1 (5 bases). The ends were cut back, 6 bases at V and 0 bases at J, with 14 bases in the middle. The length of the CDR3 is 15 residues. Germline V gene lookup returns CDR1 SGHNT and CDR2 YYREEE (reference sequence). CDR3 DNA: TGTGCCAGCACCACATTGGCAGGGAGCACAGATACGCAGTATTTT. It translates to CASTTLAGSTDTQYF.

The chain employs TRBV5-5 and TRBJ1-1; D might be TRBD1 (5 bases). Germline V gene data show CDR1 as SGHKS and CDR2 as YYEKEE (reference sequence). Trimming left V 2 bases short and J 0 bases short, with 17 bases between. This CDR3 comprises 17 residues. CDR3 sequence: CASSFALQGYMNTEAFF. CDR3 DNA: TGTGCCAGCAGCTTTGCCCTTCAGGGTTACATGAACACTGAAGCTTTCTTT.

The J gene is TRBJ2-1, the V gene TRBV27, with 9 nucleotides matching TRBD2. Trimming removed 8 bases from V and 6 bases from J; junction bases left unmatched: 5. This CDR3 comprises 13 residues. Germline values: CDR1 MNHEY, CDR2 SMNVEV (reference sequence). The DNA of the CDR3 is TGTGCCAGCTCTCTAGCGGGGTTCAATGAGCAGTTCTTC. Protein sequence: CASSLAGFNEQFF.

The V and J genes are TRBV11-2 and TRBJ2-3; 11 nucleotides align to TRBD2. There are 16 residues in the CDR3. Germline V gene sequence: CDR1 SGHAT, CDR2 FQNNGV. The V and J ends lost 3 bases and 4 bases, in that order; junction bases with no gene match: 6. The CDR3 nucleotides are TGTGCCAGCAGCTTCCCTAGCGGGAGGACCGCAGATACGCAGTATTTT. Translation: CASSFPSGRTADTQYF. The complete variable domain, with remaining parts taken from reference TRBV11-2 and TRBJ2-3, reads EAGVAQSPRYKIIEKRQSVAFWCNPISGHATLYWYQQILGQGPKLLIQFQNNGVVDDSQLPKDRFSAERLKGVDSTLKIQPAKLEDSAVYLCASSFPSGRTADTQYFGPGTRLTVL.

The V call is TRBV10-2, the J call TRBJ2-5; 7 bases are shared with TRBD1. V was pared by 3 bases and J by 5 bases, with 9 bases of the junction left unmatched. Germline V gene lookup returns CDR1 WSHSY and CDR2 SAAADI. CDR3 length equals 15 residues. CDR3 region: CASSEGGRNWETQYF. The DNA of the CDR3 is TGCGCCAGCAGTGAAGGGGGCAGAAATTGGGAGACCCAGTACTTC.

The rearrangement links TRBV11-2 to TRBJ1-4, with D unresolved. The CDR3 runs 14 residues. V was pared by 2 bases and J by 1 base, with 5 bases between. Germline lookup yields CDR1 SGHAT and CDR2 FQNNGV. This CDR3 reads CASSLRGTNEKLFF. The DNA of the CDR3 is TGTGCCAGCAGCTTAAGAGGAACTAATGAAAAACTGTTTTTT.

CDR3 bases: TGCGCCAGCAGCCTCGCCCCGACAAACAACTATGGCTACACCTTC. This encodes CASSLAPTNNYGYTF. The rearrangement uses TRBV5-1 and TRBJ1-2, with D hard to call. Per germline, CDR1 SGHRS and CDR2 YFSETQ. Trimming pared 4 bases from V and 2 bases from J, leaving 15 bases between. The CDR3 totals 15 residues.

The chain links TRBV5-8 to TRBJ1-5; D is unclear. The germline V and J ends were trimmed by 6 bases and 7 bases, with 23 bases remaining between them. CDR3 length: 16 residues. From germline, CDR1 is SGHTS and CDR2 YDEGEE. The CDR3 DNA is TGTGCCAGCAATCCCGGAGTGCTGGGAGGGCCGCAGCCCCAGCATTTT. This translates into CASNPGVLGGPQPQHF.

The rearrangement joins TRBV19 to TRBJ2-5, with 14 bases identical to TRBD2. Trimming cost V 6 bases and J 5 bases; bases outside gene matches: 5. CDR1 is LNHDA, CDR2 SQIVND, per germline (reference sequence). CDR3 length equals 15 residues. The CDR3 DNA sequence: TGTGCCAGTAGGACTAGCGGGAGGGCCGGGGAGACCCAGTACTTC. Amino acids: CASRTSGRAGETQYF.

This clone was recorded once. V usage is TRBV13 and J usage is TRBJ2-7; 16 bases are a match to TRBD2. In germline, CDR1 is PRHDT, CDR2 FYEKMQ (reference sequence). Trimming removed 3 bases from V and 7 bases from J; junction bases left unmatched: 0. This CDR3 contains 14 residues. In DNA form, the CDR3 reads TGTGCCAGCAGCTTGGGACTAGCGGGGGGGGAGCAGTACTTC. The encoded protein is CASSLGLAGGEQYF.

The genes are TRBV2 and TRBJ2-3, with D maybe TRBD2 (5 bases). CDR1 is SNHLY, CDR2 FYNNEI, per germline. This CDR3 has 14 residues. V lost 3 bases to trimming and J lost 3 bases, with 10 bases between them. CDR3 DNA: TGTGCCAGCAGTGAGTTAGCGCGGACAGATACGCAGTATTTT. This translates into CASSELARTDTQYF.

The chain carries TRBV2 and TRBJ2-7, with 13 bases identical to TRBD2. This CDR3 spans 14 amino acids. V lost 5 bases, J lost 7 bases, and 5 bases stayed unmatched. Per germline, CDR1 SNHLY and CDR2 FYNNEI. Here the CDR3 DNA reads TGTGCCAGCAGTTGGACTAGCGGGGGCCCTGAGCAGTACTTC. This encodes CASSWTSGGPEQYF.

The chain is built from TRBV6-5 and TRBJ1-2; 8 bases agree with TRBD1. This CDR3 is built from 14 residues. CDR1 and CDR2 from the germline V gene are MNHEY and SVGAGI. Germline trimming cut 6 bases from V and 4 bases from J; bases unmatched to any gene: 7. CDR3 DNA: TGTGCCAGCAGAAGGACAGGGTCGACCTATGGCTACACCTTC. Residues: CASRRTGSTYGYTF.

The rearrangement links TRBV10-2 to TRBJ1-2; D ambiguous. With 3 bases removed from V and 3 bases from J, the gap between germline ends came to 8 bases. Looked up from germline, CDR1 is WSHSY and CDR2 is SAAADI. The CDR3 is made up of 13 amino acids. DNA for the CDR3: TGCGCCAGCAGTGAATGGCATTACTATGGCTACACCTTC. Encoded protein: CASSEWHYYGYTF.

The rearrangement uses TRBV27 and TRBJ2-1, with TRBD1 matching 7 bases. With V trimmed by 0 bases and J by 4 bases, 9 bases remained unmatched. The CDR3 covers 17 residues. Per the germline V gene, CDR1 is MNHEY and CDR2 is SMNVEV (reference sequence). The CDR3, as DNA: TGTGCCAGCAGTTTATCGATAACAGGGGTGGAGTACAATGAGCAGTTCTTC. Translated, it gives CASSLSITGVEYNEQFF.

The CDR3 is CTSSQVVRGPTSGRAREETQYF. CDR3 sequence (DNA): TGCACCAGCAGCCAAGTGGTCAGGGGGCCGACTAGCGGGAGGGCCCGTGAAGAGACCCAGTACTTC. The rearrangement links TRBV1 to TRBJ2-5; the table's TRBD2 call for D was not verified on the DNA. TRBV1 is deemed a pseudogene. The CDR3 has 22 residues.

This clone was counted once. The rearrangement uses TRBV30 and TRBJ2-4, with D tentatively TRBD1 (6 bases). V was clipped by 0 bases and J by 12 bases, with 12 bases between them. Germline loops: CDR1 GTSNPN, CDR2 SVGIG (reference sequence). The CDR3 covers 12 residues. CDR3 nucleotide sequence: TGTGCCTGGAGTGTTGGGACAAAAGATCAGTACTTC. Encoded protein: CAWSVGTKDQYF.

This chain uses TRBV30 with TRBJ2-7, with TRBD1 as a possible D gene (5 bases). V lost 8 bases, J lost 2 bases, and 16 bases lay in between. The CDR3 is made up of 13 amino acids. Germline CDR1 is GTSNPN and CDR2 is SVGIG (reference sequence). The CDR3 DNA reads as TGTGCCGCAACCCAGGGAAACCCCTACGAGCAGTACTTC. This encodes CAATQGNPYEQYF.

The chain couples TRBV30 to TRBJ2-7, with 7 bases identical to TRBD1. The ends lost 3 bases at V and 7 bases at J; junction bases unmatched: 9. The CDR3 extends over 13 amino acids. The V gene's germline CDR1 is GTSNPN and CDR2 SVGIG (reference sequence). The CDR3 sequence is CAWSRQGLGEQYF. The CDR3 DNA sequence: TGTGCCTGGAGCCGACAGGGATTGGGGGAGCAGTACTTC.

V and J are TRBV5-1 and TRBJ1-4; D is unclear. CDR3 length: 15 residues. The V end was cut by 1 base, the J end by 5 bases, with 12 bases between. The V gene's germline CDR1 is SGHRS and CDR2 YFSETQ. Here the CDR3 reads CASSLSEGVNEKLFF. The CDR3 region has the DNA TGCGCCAGCAGCTTGTCTGAGGGCGTCAATGAAAAACTGTTTTTT.

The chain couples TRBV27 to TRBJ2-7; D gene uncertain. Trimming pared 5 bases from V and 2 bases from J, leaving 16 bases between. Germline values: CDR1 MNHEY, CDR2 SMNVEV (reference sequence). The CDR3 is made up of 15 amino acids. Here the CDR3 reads CASSPRPGATYEQYF. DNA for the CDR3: TGTGCCAGCAGTCCACGACCAGGTGCCACCTACGAGCAGTACTTC.

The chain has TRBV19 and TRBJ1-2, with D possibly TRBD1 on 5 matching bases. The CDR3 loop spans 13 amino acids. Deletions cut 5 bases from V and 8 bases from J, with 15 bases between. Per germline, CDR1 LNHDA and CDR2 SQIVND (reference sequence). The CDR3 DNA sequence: TGTGCCAGTAGTCGACAGAGGCCTATGGGCTACACCTTC. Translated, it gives CASSRQRPMGYTF.